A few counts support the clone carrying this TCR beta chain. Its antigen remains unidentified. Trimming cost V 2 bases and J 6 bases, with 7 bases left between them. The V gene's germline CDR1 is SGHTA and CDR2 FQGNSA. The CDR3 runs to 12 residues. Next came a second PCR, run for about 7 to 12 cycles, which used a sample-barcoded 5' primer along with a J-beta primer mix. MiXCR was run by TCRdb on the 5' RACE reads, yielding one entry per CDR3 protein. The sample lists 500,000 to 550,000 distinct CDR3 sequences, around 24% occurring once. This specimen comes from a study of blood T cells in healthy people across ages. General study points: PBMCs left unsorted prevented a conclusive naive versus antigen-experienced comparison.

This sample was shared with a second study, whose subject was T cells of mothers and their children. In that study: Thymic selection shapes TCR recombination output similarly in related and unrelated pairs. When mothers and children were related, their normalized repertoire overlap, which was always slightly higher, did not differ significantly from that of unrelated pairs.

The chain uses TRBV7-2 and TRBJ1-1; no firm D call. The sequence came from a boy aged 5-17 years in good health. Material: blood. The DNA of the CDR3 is TGTGCCAGCAGCTTATTCCAGGCTGAAGCTTTCTTT. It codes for CASSLFQAEAFF.